The entry below describes one TCR beta chain. The CDR3 extends over 14 amino acids. V lost 4 bases to trimming and J lost 9 bases, with 15 bases between them. Per germline, CDR1 SGHTA and CDR2 FQGNSA. Clones were sequenced by immunoSEQ multiplex PCR, and TCRdb holds only the in-frame ones, with some missing. This table holds tens of thousands of clones, approximately 90% found once. This sample was included in a study of T cell changes during pregnancy in multiple sclerosis. This chain links TRBV7-2 with TRBJ2-2; D perhaps matches TRBD2 (5 bases). Sequencing used peripheral blood, obtained in the first trimester of pregnancy. This receptor was taken from a female donor in good health, enrolled as a control in a pregnancy study. The CDR3: CASSSRKSGWELFF. CDR3 DNA: TGTGCCAGCAGCTCCCGGAAGTCGGGGTGGGAGCTGTTTTTT.